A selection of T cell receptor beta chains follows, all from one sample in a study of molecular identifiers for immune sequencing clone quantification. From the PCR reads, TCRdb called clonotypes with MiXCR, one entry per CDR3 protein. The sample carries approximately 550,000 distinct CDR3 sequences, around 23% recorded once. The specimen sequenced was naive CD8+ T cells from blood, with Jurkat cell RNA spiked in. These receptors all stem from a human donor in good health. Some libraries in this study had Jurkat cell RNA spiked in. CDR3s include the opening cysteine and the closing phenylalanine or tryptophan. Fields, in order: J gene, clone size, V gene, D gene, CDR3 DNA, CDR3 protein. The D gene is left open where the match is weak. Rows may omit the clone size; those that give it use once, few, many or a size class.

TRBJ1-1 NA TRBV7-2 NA TGTGCCAGCAGCTTAAGCAGTATCACTGAAGCTTTCTTT CASSLSSITEAFF
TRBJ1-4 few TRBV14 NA TGTGCCAGCAGCCAATACCCTCGACAGGAAACGAATGAAAAACTGTTTTTT CASSQYPRQETNEKLFF
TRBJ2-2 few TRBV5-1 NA TGCGCCAGCAGCAAGGACGGGAACACCGGGGAGCTGTTTTTT CASSKDGNTGELFF
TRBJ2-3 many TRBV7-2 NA TGTGCCAGCAGCTCCCTCGGGAGCACAGATACGCAGTATTTT CASSSLGSTDTQYF
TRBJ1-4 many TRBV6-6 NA TGTGCCAGCAGTTATGTTTCAACTAATGAAAAACTGTTTTTT CASSYVSTNEKLFF
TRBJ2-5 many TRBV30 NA TGTGCCTGGAGTGTACTTAACAACCAAGAGACCCAGTACTTC CAWSVLNNQETQYF
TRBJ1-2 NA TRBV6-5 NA TGTGCCAGCAGTTACGACAACAACTATGGCTACACCTTC CASSYDNNYGYTF
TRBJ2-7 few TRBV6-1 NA TGTGCCAGCAGGGGGGGAGGGGGATCCCCCGGGTACGAGCAGTACTTC CASRGGGGSPGYEQYF
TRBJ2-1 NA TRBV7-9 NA TGTGCCAGCAGCTCAGACCCGGGACAGTTCTTC CASSSDPGQFF
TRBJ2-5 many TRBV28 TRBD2 TGTGCCAGCAGTGTCGAGACTAGCGGGGGAAAAGAGACCCAGTACTTC CASSVETSGGKETQYF
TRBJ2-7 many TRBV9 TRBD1 TGTGCCAGCAGCGGACAGGGGTCCGAGCAGTACTTC CASSGQGSEQYF
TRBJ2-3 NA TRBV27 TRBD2 TGTGCCAGCAGTTTCCTAGCGGGGGGCCGTGGAGATACGCAGTATTTT CASSFLAGGRGDTQYF
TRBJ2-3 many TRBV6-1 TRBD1 TGTGCCAGCAGTGAATTAGGGGGACAGGGGACAGATACGCAGTATTTT CASSELGGQGTDTQYF
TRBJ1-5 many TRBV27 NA TGTGCCAGCAGTTTCGGCAGAAGCAATCAGCCCCAGCATTTT CASSFGRSNQPQHF
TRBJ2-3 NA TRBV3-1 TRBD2 TGTGCCAGCGGCCAAGATGCCCTAGCGGGAGGAACTAGCACAGATACGCAGTACTTT CASGQDALAGGTSTDTQYF
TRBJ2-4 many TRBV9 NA TGTGCCAGCAGCGGGGGTAGCAAAAACATTCAGTACTTC CASSGGSKNIQYF
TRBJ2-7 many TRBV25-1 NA TGTGCCAGCAGCCCGGGGGACACCTACGAGCAGTACTTC CASSPGDTYEQYF
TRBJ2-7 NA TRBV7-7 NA TGTGCTAGCAGCCTCGGGCCTACGCCCACCTACGAGCAGTACTTC CASSLGPTPTYEQYF
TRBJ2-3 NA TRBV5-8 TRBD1 TGTGCCAGCAGCCAACAGGGGGCTAGCACAGATACGCAGTATTTT CASSQQGASTDTQYF
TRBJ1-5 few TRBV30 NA TGTGCCTTAGGTGGTATAGGCAATCAGCCCCAGCATTTT CALGGIGNQPQHF
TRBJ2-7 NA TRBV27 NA TGTGCCAGCAGTTTATCAGGGCGGGCATCCCAAGGACTCGAGCAGTACTTC CASSLSGRASQGLEQYF
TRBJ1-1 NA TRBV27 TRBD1 TGTGCCAGCAGTTGGACAGGGGCGGTGGGCACTGAAGCTTTCTTT CASSWTGAVGTEAFF
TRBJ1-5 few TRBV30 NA TGTGCCTGGAGTCCAGGGTTTAGCAATCAGCCCCAGCATTTT CAWSPGFSNQPQHF
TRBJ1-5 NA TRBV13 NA TGTGCCAGCAGCCCGGGGGCCCTAGGGAATCAGCCCCAGCATTTT CASSPGALGNQPQHF
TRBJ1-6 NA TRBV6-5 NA TGTGCCAGCAGTTACGGGTTGGGGTCACCCCTCCACTTT CASSYGLGSPLHF
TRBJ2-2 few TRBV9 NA TGTGCCAGCGTTTCGCCGACCGGGGAGCTGTTTTTT CASVSPTGELFF
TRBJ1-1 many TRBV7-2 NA TGTGCCAGCAGCTTAGGTCTGAATTGGGGGAGCACTGAAGCTTTCTTT CASSLGLNWGSTEAFF
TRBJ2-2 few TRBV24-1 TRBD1 TGTGCCACCAGTGATCCTACAGGGGAGTCATTCGGCGACACCGGGGAGCTGTTTTTT CATSDPTGESFGDTGELFF
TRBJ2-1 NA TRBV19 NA TGTGCCAGTAGCTGGGACGGGTACAATGAGCAGTTCTTC CASSWDGYNEQFF
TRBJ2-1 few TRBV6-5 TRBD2 TGTGCCAGCAGCCCGGGAGCGGGGGGAAGTGGTGAGCAGTTCTTC CASSPGAGGSGEQFF
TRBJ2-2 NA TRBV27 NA TGTGCCAGCAGTTCCGGGGCTGCGGCCGGGGAGCTGTTTTTT CASSSGAAAGELFF
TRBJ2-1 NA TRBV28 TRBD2 TGTGCCAGCACACTAGGCGGGAGCTCCTACAATGAGCAGTTCTTC CASTLGGSSYNEQFF
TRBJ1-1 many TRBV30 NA TGTGCCTGGAGTAAAGGGGGTTGGACTGAAGCTTTCTTT CAWSKGGWTEAFF
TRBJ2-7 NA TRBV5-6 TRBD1 TGTGCCAGCAGCTTGGCCCGGCAGGGGGCTTCCTACGAGCAGTACTTC CASSLARQGASYEQYF
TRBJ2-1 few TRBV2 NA TGTGCCAGCATTCCCCAGGGGCCCGTATATGAGCAGTTCTTC CASIPQGPVYEQFF
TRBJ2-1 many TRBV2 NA TGTGCCAGCTCGGAGACCGCTTTCTATGAGCAGTTCTTC CASSETAFYEQFF
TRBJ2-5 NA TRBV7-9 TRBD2 TGTGCCAGCAGCCCTCGCGTGGGGGGACTAGCGGGCCAAGAGACCCAGTACTTC CASSPRVGGLAGQETQYF
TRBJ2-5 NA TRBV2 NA TGTGCCAGCAGTGAAGCATCAGCGGGTTTTTGGCAAGAGACCCAGTACTTC CASSEASAGFWQETQYF
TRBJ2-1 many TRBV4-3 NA TGCGCCAGCAGCCTCGTTTTAGAAATCTCCTACAATGAGCAGTTCTTC CASSLVLEISYNEQFF
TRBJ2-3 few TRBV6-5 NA TGTGCCAGCAGTTACTCGGGTCGGCAGGGAACGGATACGCAGTATTTT CASSYSGRQGTDTQYF
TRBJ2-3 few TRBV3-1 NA TGTGCCAGCAGCCAGGACCCCTTTGGGATGGATACGCAGTATTTT CASSQDPFGMDTQYF
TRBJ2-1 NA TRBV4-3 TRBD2 TGCGCCAGCAGCCAGGAGGGTCCGGGACTAGCGTACAATGAGCAGTTCTTC CASSQEGPGLAYNEQFF
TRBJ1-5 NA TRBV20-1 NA TGCAGTGCTAGAGCGGCAGTTGATCAGCCCCAGCATTTT CSARAAVDQPQHF
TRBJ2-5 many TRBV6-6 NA TGTGCCAGCAGTTACTCCGAGTGGGACCAGTACTTC CASSYSEWDQYF
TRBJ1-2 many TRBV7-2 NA TGTGCCAGCAGCTTATACAAGAACTATGGCTACACCTTC CASSLYKNYGYTF
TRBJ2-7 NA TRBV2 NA TGTGCCAGCAGTGAAGCTACAGGGCTTAGGAGCTACGAGCAGTACTTC CASSEATGLRSYEQYF
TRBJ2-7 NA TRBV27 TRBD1 TGTGCCAGCAGCCCATGGACAGGGATTGGTTACGAGCAGTACTTC CASSPWTGIGYEQYF
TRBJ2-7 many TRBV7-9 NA TGTGCCAGCAGCTCGTCCGCGTCCTACGAGCAGTACTTC CASSSSASYEQYF
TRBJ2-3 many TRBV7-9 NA TGTGCCAGCACGGACAGAGGCACAGATACGCAGTATTTT CASTDRGTDTQYF
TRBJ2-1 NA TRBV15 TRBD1 TGTGCCACCAGCAGACCGGGACAGGGGGCAGGCGAGCAGTTCTTC CATSRPGQGAGEQFF
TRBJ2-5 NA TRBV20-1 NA TGCAGTGCTAGAGATTATTCCCAGGAGACCCAGTACTTC CSARDYSQETQYF
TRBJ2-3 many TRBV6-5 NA TGTGCCAGCAGTTACGGGGCCACGCAGTATTTT CASSYGATQYF
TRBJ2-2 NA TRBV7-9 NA TGTGCCAGCAGCGCCCCCGTAAGGCAGGGCGCCGAGGAGCTGTTTTTT CASSAPVRQGAEELFF